This T cell receptor beta chain was captured by sequencing in a study of blood T cell repertoires in COVID-19. Study information: Nucleic acid was either cDNA or gDNA, and it came from T cells, B-cell-depleted T cells, or PBMCs.

Profiled with immunoSEQ multiplex PCR; TCRdb holds only in-frame clones, not every one. Of approximately 340,000 clones in the sample, approximately 91% were seen once. Trimming took off 5 bases at V and 5 bases at J, with 15 bases between the two ends. This CDR3 has 14 residues. CDR1 MNHEY and CDR2 SVGAGI come from the germline V gene. The sequencing sample was made of PBMCs or T cells enriched from blood (not recorded which). The clonotype comes from a middle-aged woman who had been exposed to COVID-19. The rearrangement links TRBV6-5 to TRBJ1-1; D is possibly TRBD1 (6 bases). Here the CDR3 DNA reads TGTGCCAGCAGTACACCACAGGGAGGGACTGAAGCTTTCTTT. This encodes CASSTPQGGTEAFF.